A selection of T cell receptor beta chains follows, all from one sample in a study of T cells in Graves' hyperthyroidism and ophthalmopathy. TCRdb independently ran MiXCR on the multiplex PCR reads; one entry per CDR3 protein. The repertoire holds approximately 380,000 distinct CDR3 sequences, with 19% as singletons. Input material: blood. These TCRs come from a young woman with Graves' hyperthyroidism. CDR3s include the opening cysteine and the closing phenylalanine or tryptophan. The D gene is left open where the match is weak.

V,length,D,J,CDR3
TRBV11-1,14,NA,TRBJ2-7,CASSLAPGDYEQYF
TRBV5-1,12,NA,TRBJ1-1,CASWEAGTEAFF
TRBV12-3/TRBV12-4,13,NA,TRBJ2-5,CSSGITRRETQYF
TRBV6-2/TRBV6-3,13,NA,TRBJ1-2,CASKKGPVYGYTF
TRBV12-3/TRBV12-4,14,NA,TRBJ1-5,CASSLVQNNQPQHF
TRBV12-3/TRBV12-4,13,NA,TRBJ2-5,CASSGGYGETQYF
TRBV29-1,14,TRBD1,TRBJ1-2,CSVEEAGGSYGYTF
TRBV7-9,14,TRBD1,TRBJ2-7,CASSWGQGIDEQYF
TRBV4-1,15,NA,TRBJ1-5,CASSQGRSSNQPQHF
TRBV6-2/TRBV6-3,15,TRBD2,TRBJ2-5,CASRRSSGGVETQYF
TRBV4-1,16,NA,TRBJ1-1,CASSQDHSLRGTEAFF
TRBV18,14,NA,TRBJ2-7,CASSAPRGTYEQYF
TRBV6-1,14,NA,TRBJ2-5,CASLPGRGWETQYF
TRBV10-3,14,NA,TRBJ1-3,CAISNPDTGNTIYF
TRBV24-1,16,TRBD2,TRBJ2-5,CASSDFYDSGGETQYF
TRBV12-3/TRBV12-4,12,NA,TRBJ1-1,CASQGLNTEAFF
TRBV6-2/TRBV6-3,15,TRBD1,TRBJ2-7,CASSYRTGSSYEQYF
TRBV27,15,NA,TRBJ1-3,CASSFPTPSGNTIYF
TRBV3-1,16,NA,TRBJ2-2,CASSQRVRFVAGELFF
TRBV20-1,15,TRBD1,TRBJ1-1,CSAREDGQVNTEAFF
TRBV7-2,15,TRBD1,TRBJ1-2,CASSSRDRVSDGYTF
TRBV30,17,NA,TRBJ1-1,CAWSTWDLRRMNTEAFF
TRBV13,14,TRBD2,TRBJ2-5,CASSAAGGPQTQYF
TRBV6-1,15,NA,TRBJ1-5,CASSEGSQGDQPQHF
TRBV12-3/TRBV12-4,13,NA,TRBJ1-5,CASSLKHYQPQHF
TRBV6-1,15,TRBD2,TRBJ2-5,CASSEASGGGETQYF
TRBV2,13,NA,TRBJ2-7,CASSEGLSYEQYF
TRBV12-5,17,NA,TRBJ1-1,CASGLVRFRASNTEAFF
TRBV12-3/TRBV12-4,19,NA,TRBJ2-5,CASSLAGDRLGSGGETQYF
TRBV6-1,14,TRBD2,TRBJ2-7,CASSSGVRIYEQYF
TRBV29-1,11,NA,TRBJ1-2,CSVERGTGYTF
TRBV30,12,NA,TRBJ1-2,CAWRGEIYGYTF
TRBV10-3,13,TRBD1,TRBJ1-2,CASLPGQNYGYTF
TRBV6-1,16,NA,TRBJ2-5,CASSSIRGNGQETQYF
TRBV2,16,NA,TRBJ2-1,CASREPGPQTGDEQFF
TRBV6-2/TRBV6-3,15,TRBD1,TRBJ1-1,CASSFLSRGDTEAFF
TRBV15,14,NA,TRBJ1-1,CATSRIGGTTEAFF
TRBV7-9,14,NA,TRBJ1-2,CASSFPDLAYGYTF
TRBV27,15,NA,TRBJ2-7,CASSLRGALGDEQYF
TRBV2,14,TRBD1,TRBJ2-7,CASSQGEFSYEQYF
TRBV4-2,14,NA,TRBJ1-5,CASSPRGSNQPQHF
TRBV7-2,16,NA,TRBJ2-2,CASSLSGFLITGELFF
TRBV29-1,13,NA,TRBJ2-5,CSVEGGQSETQYF
TRBV2,15,NA,TRBJ1-6,CASSDRAAYNSPLHF
TRBV6-2/TRBV6-3,14,TRBD2,TRBJ2-7,CASCRREGLWEQYF
TRBV12-3/TRBV12-4,15,TRBD1,TRBJ1-1,CASSALDRGRSEAFF
TRBV4-1,21,NA,TRBJ2-7,CASSPRRSGSSGLGGFNEQYF